These 3 T cell receptor beta chains were all obtained from the same sample, sequenced in a study of T cell changes during pregnancy in multiple sclerosis. The table came from immunoSEQ multiplex PCR; TCRdb's copy has only in-frame clones and leaves some out. The data hold 65,000 to 85,000 clones, with roughly 90% observed a single time. The input for sequencing was peripheral blood, taken after pregnancy. These receptors all come from a female donor in good health, enrolled as a control in a pregnancy study.

This rearrangement joins TRBV19 to TRBJ1-4, with TRBD1 identical over 10 bases. CDR3 size: 13 residues. Germline values: CDR1 LNHDA, CDR2 SQIVND (reference sequence). V dropped 7 bases and J dropped 5; count of bases not matched to a gene: 1. CDR3 sequence reads: CASTGQGNEKLFF. The CDR3 region has the DNA TGTGCCAGTACGGGACAGGGGAATGAAAAACTGTTTTTT.

The V call is TRBV5-6, the J call TRBJ1-2; no clear D. CDR3 size: 14 residues. Looked up from germline, CDR1 is SGHDT and CDR2 is YYEEEE. Trimming left V 0 bases short and J 1 base short, with 7 bases between. The CDR3 sequence is CASSLGRINYGYTF. DNA of the CDR3: TGTGCCAGCAGCTTGGGCAGGATTAACTATGGCTACACCTTC.

The J gene is TRBJ2-1, the V gene TRBV7-9, with 7 bases lining up with TRBD1. The J segment lost 12 bases and the V segment lost 1 base, leaving 12 bases of the junction unmatched. Germline-derived CDR1 and CDR2 are SEHNR and FQNEAQ (reference sequence). The CDR3 spans 15 residues. In nucleotides, the CDR3 is TGTGCCAGCAGCTTAGAGGGGGCGGGCGGGTTTTGGCAGTTCTTC. Residues: CASSLEGAGGFWQFF.